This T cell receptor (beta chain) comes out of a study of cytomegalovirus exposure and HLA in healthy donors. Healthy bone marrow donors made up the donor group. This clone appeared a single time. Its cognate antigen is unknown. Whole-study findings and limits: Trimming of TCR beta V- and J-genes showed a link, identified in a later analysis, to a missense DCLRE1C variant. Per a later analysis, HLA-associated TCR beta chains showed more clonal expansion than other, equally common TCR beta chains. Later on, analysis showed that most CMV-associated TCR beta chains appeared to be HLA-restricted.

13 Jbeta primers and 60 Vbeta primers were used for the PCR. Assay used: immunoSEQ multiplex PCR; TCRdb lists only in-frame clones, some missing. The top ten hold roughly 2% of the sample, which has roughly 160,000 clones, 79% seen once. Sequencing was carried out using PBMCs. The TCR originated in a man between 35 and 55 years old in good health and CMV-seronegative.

The chain's CDR3 is CAWSVGGDGSPLHF. Written as DNA, the CDR3 is TGTGCCTGGAGTGTTGGGGGGGATGGTTCACCCCTCCACTTT. V usage is TRBV30 and J usage is TRBJ1-6, with D perhaps TRBD1 (5 bases). The CDR3 contains 14 residues. Germline V gene lookup returns CDR1 GTSNPN and CDR2 SVGIG (reference sequence). V dropped 0 bases and J dropped 9 bases, with 12 bases sitting between them.